The rows below give T cell receptor beta chains drawn from one sample of a study of a mutant IDH1 vaccine in newly diagnosed glioma. Their antigen targets remain unknown. Produced via immunoSEQ multiplex PCR; TCRdb's table is partial and in-frame only. The data show 35,000 to 40,000 clones, roughly 71% seen once. Source: PBMCs, taken from a glioma patient whose treatment included an IDH1 peptide vaccine. These receptor sequences come from a man aged 35-49 years with glioma. CDR3s include the opening cysteine and the closing phenylalanine or tryptophan. The order of the fields is J gene, D gene, V gene, CDR3 protein. D genes are given only for firm matches.

TRBJ2-2 . TRBV11-3 CASSLDQASGELFF
TRBJ2-3 TRBD2 TRBV13 CASSLKRERDTQYF
TRBJ1-1 TRBD1 TRBV29-1 CSVPGTGGTEAFF
TRBJ2-7 TRBD2 TRBV2 CASRGGLAVAYEQYF
TRBJ1-1 . TRBV2 CASSDGSNTEAFF
TRBJ2-5 . TRBV11-3 CASSLLVSRSQETQYF
TRBJ1-5 . TRBV11-2 CASSLEAGWEPQHF
TRBJ1-1 . TRBV13 CASSPLTRTEAFF
TRBJ1-3 . TRBV6-1 CASSDGGTVSGNTIYF
TRBJ2-3 TRBD2 TRBV4-1 CASSQEPAGGYTDTQYF
TRBJ2-3 . TRBV7-7 CASSLLAGHTDTQYF
TRBJ1-4 . TRBV5-6 CASSYMGSGEKLFF
TRBJ2-5 TRBD2 TRBV20-1 CSKAGEETQYF
TRBJ1-1 . TRBV7-9 CASSLERVNTEAFF
TRBJ2-3 . TRBV7-9 CASSYQTGRTDTQYF
TRBJ1-2 . TRBV5-6 CASRSVDSSFFYGYTF
TRBJ2-3 . TRBV10-3 CAISESGTGTDTQYF
TRBJ2-3 . TRBV9 CASSSSSGPRDTQYF
TRBJ2-2 . TRBV6-5 CASSYSDRSGTGELFF
TRBJ2-1 . TRBV4-1 CASSQGGLAYNEQFF
TRBJ2-7 TRBD1 TRBV19 CASSGTVYEQYF
TRBJ2-6 TRBD2 TRBV5-1 CASSLEAGGTGANVLTF
TRBJ1-1 . TRBV18 CASSSGTANTEAFF
TRBJ2-2 . TRBV29-1 CSVTGQRTGELFF
TRBJ1-5 TRBD1 TRBV19 CASSSDRTYQPQHF
TRBJ1-3 . TRBV11-3 CASSLVGGTGNTIYF
TRBJ2-3 . TRBV7-2 CASSFFSVSPDTQYF
TRBJ2-7 . TRBV4-1 CASSQVGSDEQYF
TRBJ2-5 . TRBV5-1 CASSTGLVQGETQYF
TRBJ2-7 TRBD2 TRBV27 CASSFHTGGNEQYF
TRBJ1-1 . TRBV27 CASRWGGDLNTEAFF
TRBJ1-2 TRBD1 TRBV29-1 CSVDRGAGYTF
TRBJ2-2 . TRBV9 CASNLRDTGELFF
TRBJ2-5 . TRBV25-1 CASSPPVGEETQYF
TRBJ2-1 . TRBV7-2 CASSFVRANNEQFF
TRBJ1-1 TRBD1 TRBV19 CASSGGTGRLQVNTEAFF
TRBJ2-1 . TRBV4-2 CASSLGRDSYNEQFF
TRBJ1-3 . TRBV27 CASSYSQGRANTIYF
TRBJ2-3 . TRBV10-1 CASSRMADTQYF
TRBJ1-4 TRBD1 TRBV4-1 CASSQEPPGGQRNEKLFF
TRBJ2-7 TRBD1 TRBV18 CASSPTRGRVSYEQYF
TRBJ1-1 . TRBV6-1 CASSGTLNTEAFF
TRBJ1-2 TRBD1 TRBV7-2 CASSFSNRGGYTF
TRBJ2-2 . TRBV27 CASSFVQGDTGELFF